This T cell receptor (beta chain) was identified in a study of blood T cells in healthy people across ages. Study-wide results and limits: Estimates drawn from one million T cells were deemed to understate diversity.

The second PCR ran roughly 6 to 11 cycles with a sample-barcoded 5' primer and J-beta primers. TCRdb passed the 5' RACE reads through MiXCR, listing each CDR3 protein once. The table has fewer than 2 million distinct CDR3 sequences, about 39% seen once; the top ten hold about 23%. As regards this clonotype: Its antigen is still unknown.

Sequenced input: blood. The source of this sequence is a human donor in good health.

The DNA for the CDR3 is TGCAGTGCTATTGACTTAAGCTCCTACAATGAGCAGTTCTTC. This translates into CSAIDLSSYNEQFF. This chain links TRBV20-1 with TRBJ2-1; no clear D. CDR3 size: 14 residues. Trimming shortened V by 4 bases and J by 0 bases, and 10 bases separated the two germline ends. Germline V gene sequence: CDR1 DFQATT, CDR2 SNEGSKA (reference sequence).